What follows is one TCR beta chain and its context. This receptor's antigen is unknown. Within one base of it there is no much larger clone, and no base qualities were kept. Genomic DNA was extracted from sorted cells for sequencing of the TCRbeta CDR3 region. The immunoSEQ Assay was used for sequencing of TCRbeta CDR3 regions. As stored in TCRdb, this immuneACCESS dataset retains in-frame rearrangements with V and J assigned. A fraction of the clones does not appear; measured against another copy, unresolved V genes explain less than half of the discrepancy, and the remainder lacks a known reason. Recorded for this sample are 40,000 to 45,000 clones; around nine tenths of them occurred a single time. Around an eighth of the sample comes from the top ten. This sample was included in a study of OX40 agonist ivuxolimab in advanced cancers. Study-level background: Ivuxolimab was a fully human IgG2 agonistic monoclonal antibody targeting the costimulatory receptor OX40 (CD134). Intravenous ivuxolimab was administered to patients every 2 weeks at six dose levels: 0.01, 0.1, 0.3, 1.5, 3 and 10 mg/kg. Of the roughly 51 patients in dose escalation, about 20 had hepatocellular carcinoma, roughly 15 had melanoma, 9 had renal cell carcinoma and 9 had head and neck cancer. In the dose-escalation cohort, 75% to 90% of patients were male, and the mean age was approximately 60 years with a range of roughly 20 to 79. Prior anti-PD-1, anti-PD-L1 or anti-CTLA-4 therapy was permitted, and checkpoint inhibitors had been received by about 36% of dose-escalation patients. Partial responses occurred in three dose-escalation patients: two with cutaneous melanoma and one with hepatocellular carcinoma. Peripheral TCRbeta sequencing was intended to test whether TCR sequence diversity was altered and clonal T-cell expansion was caused by ivuxolimab. The monotherapy dose-escalation portion (N ≈ 52 patients) of the phase I ivuxolimab trial is reported in the paper.

Patients with autoimmune disease history or receiving systemic immunosuppression were excluded from the trial. In every dose cohort, peripheral blood was drawn for TCR sequencing at baseline, cycle 4 day 1, and cycle 7 day 1. Samples came from an open-label, multicenter, first-in-human phase I dose-escalation trial of ivuxolimab. Adults with locally advanced or metastatic head and neck squamous cell, hepatocellular, melanoma or renal cell carcinoma were enrolled in the trial. Before TCR sequencing, CD4+ T cells and CD8+ T cells from peripheral blood were sorted into separate populations. V was cut back by 4 bases and J by 6 bases, leaving a gap of 15 bases between them. Inclusive of the bounding cysteine and phenylalanine, the CDR3 is 14 residues long. This entry keeps only the CDR3 DNA: 42 bases, framed from base 1. CDR1 SGHTA and CDR2 FQGNSA are derived from the germline V gene. Overall results and qualifications from the work: After ivuxolimab, expanded clones were on average more numerous among CD8+ T cells than among CD4+ T cells. The antigen specificity of the peripheral T cells that underwent clonal expansion was not determined. In the 0.1-3.0 mg/kg groups, partial responders had among the lowest normalized peripheral clonal expansion, particularly in CD8+ T cells. At doses of 0.1 to 3.0 mg/kg, clonal expansion of both CD4+ and CD8+ blood T cells was observed from baseline to week 6. Low levels of normalized T-cell clonal expansion were also seen in some patients who did not respond.

This TCR came from an adult with an advanced solid tumor such as melanoma, head and neck, liver or kidney cancer. The chain employs TRBV7-2 and TRBJ1-1; the best D guess is TRBD1, with 6 bases matching. The specimen was CD4+ or CD8+ T cells sorted from blood, collected in a trial of the OX40 agonist ivuxolimab. The CDR3 region: CASSWGHRYAEAFF. The bases are TGTGCCAGCAGCTGGGGACATCGTTACGCTGAAGCTTTCTTT.